This T cell receptor beta chain comes out of a study of shared clonotypes between healthy human individuals. The germline V gene encodes CDR1 KGHSH and CDR2 LQKENI. V gave up 2 bases and J gave up 0 bases, with 7 bases separating them. The CDR3 length is 15 residues. Some clones are missing from TCRdb's copy, which holds only in-frame ones; the method was immunoSEQ multiplex PCR. The table shows a few million clones, with approximately 95% occurring only once. Sequenced material: naive CD4+ T cells from PBMCs. Subset given: CD45RA+ positively selected. This sequence was found in a man between 18 and 29 years old in good health. Some clones in this sample may be carry-over from other donors' samples. V and J are TRBV18 and TRBJ1-4; D remains ambiguous. CDR3 sequence reads: CASSPSPATNEKLFF. CDR3 nucleotide sequence: TGTGCCAGCTCACCATCTCCTGCAACTAATGAAAAACTGTTTTTT.